This T cell receptor beta chain was captured by sequencing in a study of OX40 agonist ivuxolimab in advanced cancers. TCRdb keeps only in-frame clones here, not all; method: immunoSEQ multiplex PCR. The repertoire holds roughly 100,000 clones, with about 92% as singletons. Germline-derived CDR1 and CDR2 are LNHDA and SQIVND (reference sequence). This CDR3 contains 15 residues. Deletions cut 9 bases from V and 2 bases from J, with 19 bases between. The chain joins TRBV19 to TRBJ1-2, with D perhaps TRBD1 (6 bases). The clonotype comes from an adult with an advanced solid tumor such as melanoma, head and neck, liver or kidney cancer. Sample: CD4+ or CD8+ T cells sorted from blood, taken in a trial of the OX40 agonist ivuxolimab. CDR3 amino acids: CASGVRGGPNYGYTF. DNA of the CDR3: TGTGCCAGCGGGGTTCGGGGGGGCCCCAACTATGGCTACACCTTC.